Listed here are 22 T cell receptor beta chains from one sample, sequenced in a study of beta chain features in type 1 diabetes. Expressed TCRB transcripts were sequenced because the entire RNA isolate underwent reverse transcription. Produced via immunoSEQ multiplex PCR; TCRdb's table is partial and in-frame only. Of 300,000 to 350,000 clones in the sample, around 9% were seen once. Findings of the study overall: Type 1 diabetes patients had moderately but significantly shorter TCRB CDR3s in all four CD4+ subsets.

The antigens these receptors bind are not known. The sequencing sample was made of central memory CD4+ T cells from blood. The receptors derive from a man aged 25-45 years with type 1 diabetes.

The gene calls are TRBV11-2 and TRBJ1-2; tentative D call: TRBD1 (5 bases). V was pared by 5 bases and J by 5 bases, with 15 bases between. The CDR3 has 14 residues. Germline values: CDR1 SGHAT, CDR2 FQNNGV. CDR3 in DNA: TGTGCCAGCAGCGCAGGCGGGGGAGCTTATGGCTACACCTTC. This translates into CASSAGGGAYGYTF.

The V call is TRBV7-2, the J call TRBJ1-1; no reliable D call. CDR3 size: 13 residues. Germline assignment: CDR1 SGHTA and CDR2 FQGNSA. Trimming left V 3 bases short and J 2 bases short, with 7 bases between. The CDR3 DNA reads TGTGCCAGCAGCTTCACCGCTAACACTGAAGCTTTCTTT. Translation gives CASSFTANTEAFF.

The DNA for the CDR3 is TGTGCCAGCAGCTATGACAGGGCGGCCTACAATGAGCAGTTCTTC. It is translated as CASSYDRAAYNEQFF. This chain joins TRBV14 and TRBJ2-1; 7 bases fit TRBD1. V shed 5 bases, J shed 2 bases, and the junction held 6 bases outside the gene matches. The germline V gene encodes CDR1 SGHDN and CDR2 FVKESK. This CDR3 comprises 15 residues. The full variable domain, rest sourced from reference TRBV14 and TRBJ2-1, is EAGVTQFPSHSVIEKGQTVTLRCDPISGHDNLYWYRRVMGKEIKFLLHFVKESKQDESGMPNNRFLAERTGGTYSTLKVQPAELEDSGVYFCASSYDRAAYNEQFFGPGTRLTVL.

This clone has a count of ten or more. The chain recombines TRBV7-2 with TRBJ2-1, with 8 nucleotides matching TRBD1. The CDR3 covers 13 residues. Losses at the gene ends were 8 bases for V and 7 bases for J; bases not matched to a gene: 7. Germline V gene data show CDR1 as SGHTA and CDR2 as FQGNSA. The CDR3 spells CASLRTGGNEQFF. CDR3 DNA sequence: TGTGCCAGCCTACGTACAGGGGGAAATGAGCAGTTCTTC.

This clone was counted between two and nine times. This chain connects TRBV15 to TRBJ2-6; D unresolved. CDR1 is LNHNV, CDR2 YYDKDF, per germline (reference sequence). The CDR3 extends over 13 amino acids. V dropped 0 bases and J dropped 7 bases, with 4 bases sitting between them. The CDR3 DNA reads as TGTGCCACCAGCAGAGATTCCGCCAACGTCCTGACTTTC. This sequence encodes CATSRDSANVLTF.

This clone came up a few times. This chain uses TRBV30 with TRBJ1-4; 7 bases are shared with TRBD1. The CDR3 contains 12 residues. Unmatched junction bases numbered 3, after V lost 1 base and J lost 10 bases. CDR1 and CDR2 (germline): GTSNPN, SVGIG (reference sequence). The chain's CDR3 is CAWSERGRKLFF. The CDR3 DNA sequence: TGTGCCTGGAGTGAAAGGGGGCGAAAACTGTTTTTT.

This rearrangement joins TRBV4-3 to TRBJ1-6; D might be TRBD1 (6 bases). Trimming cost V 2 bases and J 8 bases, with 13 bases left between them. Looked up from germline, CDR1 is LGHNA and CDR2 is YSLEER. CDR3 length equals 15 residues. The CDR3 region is CASSQYEGGDSPLHF. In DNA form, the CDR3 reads TGCGCCAGCAGCCAATACGAGGGGGGGGATTCACCCCTCCACTTT.

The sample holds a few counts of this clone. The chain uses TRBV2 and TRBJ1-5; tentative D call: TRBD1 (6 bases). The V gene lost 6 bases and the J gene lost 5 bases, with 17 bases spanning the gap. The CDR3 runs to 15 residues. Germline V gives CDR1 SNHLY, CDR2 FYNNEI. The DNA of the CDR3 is TGTGCCAGCAGCGCGAAGGGGGGAGGGGATCAGCCCCAGCATTTT. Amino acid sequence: CASSAKGGGDQPQHF.

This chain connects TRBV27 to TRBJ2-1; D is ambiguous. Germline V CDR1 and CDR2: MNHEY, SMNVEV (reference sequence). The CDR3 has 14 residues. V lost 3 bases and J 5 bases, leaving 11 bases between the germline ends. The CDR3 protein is CASSFRHTNNEQFF. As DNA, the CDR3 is TGTGCCAGCAGTTTCCGCCACACCAACAATGAGCAGTTCTTC.

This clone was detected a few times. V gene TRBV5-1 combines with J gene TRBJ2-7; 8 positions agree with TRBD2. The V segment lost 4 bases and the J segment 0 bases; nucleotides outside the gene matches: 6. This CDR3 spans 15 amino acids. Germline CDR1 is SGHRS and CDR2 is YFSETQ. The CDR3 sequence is CASSRSGGSSYEQYF. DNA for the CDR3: TGCGCCAGCAGCAGAAGCGGGGGAAGCTCCTACGAGCAGTACTTC. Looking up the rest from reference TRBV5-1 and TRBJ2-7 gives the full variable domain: KAGVTQTPRYLIKTRGQQVTLSCSPISGHRSVSWYQQTPGQGLQFLFEYFSETQRNKGNFPGRFSGRQFSNSRSEMNVSTLELGDSALYLCASSRSGGSSYEQYFGPGTRLTVT.

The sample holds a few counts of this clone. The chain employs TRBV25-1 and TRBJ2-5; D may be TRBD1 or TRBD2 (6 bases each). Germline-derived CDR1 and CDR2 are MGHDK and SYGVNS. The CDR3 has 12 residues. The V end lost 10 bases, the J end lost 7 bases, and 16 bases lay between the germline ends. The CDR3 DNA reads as TGTGCCACCAGAAGGGGGGCCGGGACCCAGTACTTC. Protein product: CATRRGAGTQYF.

The CDR3 loop reads CASSWGGQYNEQFF. CDR3 DNA sequence: TGTGCCAGCAGTTGGGGGGGTCAGTACAATGAGCAGTTCTTC. The chain links TRBV2 to TRBJ2-1; the match to TRBD2 covers 7 bases. This CDR3 comprises 14 residues. Germline assignment: CDR1 SNHLY and CDR2 FYNNEI. With V trimmed by 5 bases and J by 4 bases, 5 bases remained unmatched.

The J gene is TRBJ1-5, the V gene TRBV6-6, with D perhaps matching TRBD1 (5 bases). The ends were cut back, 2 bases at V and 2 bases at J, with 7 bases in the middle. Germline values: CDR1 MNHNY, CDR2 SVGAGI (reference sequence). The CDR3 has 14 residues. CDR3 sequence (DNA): TGTGCCAGCAGTTACCGGGGGGGCAATCAGCCCCAGCATTTT. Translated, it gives CASSYRGGNQPQHF.

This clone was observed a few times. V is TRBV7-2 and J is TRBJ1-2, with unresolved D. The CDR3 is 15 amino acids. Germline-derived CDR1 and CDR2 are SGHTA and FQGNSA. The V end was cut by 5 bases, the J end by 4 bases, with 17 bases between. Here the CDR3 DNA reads TGTGCCAGCAGCCCCGGGCAGGAGCCCGGCTATGGCTACACCTTC. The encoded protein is CASSPGQEPGYGYTF.

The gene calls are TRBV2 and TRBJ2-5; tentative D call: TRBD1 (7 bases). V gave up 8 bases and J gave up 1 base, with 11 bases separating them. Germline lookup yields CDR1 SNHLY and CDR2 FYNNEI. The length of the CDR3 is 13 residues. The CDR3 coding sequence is TGTGCCAGCCCAGGGGGGCGCCAAGAGACCCAGTACTTC. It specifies CASPGGRQETQYF.

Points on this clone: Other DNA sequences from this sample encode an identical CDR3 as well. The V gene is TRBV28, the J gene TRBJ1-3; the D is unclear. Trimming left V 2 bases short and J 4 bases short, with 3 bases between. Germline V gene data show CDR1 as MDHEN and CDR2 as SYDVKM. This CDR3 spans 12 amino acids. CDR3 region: CASSLTGNTIYF. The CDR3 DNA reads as TGTGCCAGCAGTTTAACCGGAAACACCATATATTTT.

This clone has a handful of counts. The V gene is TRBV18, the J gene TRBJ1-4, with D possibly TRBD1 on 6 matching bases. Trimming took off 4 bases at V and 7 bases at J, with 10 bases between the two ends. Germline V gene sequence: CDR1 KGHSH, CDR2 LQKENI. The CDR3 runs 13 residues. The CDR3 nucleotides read TGTGCCAGCTCACGGGGGCGCGGTGAAAAACTGTTTTTT. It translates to CASSRGRGEKLFF. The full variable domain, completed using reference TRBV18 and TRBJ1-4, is NAGVMQNPRHLVRRRGQEARLRCSPMKGHSHVYWYRQLPEEGLKFMVYLQKENIIDESGMPKERFSAEFPKEGPSILRIQQVVRGDSAAYFCASSRGRGEKLFFGSGTQLSVL.

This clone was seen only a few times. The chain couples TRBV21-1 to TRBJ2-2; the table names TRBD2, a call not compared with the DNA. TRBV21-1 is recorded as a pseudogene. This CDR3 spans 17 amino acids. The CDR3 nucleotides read TGTGCCAGCAGCAACGGAGGGCTAGCGGGGATTACCGGGGAGCTGTTTTTT. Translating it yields CASSNGGLAGITGELFF.

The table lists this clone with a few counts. Written as DNA, the CDR3 is TGCGCCAGCAGCTTGGTAGCCAGGGGAAACTATGGCTACACCTTC. It codes for CASSLVARGNYGYTF. The rearrangement uses TRBV5-1 and TRBJ1-2, with a tentative D call TRBD1 (6 bases). V was clipped by 0 bases and J by 2 bases, with 11 bases between them. Germline V gene data show CDR1 as SGHRS and CDR2 as YFSETQ. The CDR3 runs to 15 residues.

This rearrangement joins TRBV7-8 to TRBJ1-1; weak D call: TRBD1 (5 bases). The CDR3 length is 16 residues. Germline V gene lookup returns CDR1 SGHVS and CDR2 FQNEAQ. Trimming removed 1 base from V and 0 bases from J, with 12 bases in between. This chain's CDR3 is CASSLGGWVMNTEAFF. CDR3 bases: TGTGCCAGCAGCTTAGGGGGGTGGGTGATGAACACTGAAGCTTTCTTT.

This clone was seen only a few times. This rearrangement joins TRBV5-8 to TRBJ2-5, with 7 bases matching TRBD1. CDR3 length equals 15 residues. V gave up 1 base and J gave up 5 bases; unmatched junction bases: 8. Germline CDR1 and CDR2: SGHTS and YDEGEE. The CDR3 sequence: CASSLPRQGVETQYF. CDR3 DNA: TGTGCCAGCAGCTTGCCGCGGCAGGGGGTTGAGACCCAGTACTTC.

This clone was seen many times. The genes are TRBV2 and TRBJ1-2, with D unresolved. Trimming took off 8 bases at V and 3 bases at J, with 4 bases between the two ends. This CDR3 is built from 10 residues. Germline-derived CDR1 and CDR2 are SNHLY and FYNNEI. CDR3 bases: TGTGCCAGCGGGGACTATGGCTACACCTTC. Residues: CASGDYGYTF.